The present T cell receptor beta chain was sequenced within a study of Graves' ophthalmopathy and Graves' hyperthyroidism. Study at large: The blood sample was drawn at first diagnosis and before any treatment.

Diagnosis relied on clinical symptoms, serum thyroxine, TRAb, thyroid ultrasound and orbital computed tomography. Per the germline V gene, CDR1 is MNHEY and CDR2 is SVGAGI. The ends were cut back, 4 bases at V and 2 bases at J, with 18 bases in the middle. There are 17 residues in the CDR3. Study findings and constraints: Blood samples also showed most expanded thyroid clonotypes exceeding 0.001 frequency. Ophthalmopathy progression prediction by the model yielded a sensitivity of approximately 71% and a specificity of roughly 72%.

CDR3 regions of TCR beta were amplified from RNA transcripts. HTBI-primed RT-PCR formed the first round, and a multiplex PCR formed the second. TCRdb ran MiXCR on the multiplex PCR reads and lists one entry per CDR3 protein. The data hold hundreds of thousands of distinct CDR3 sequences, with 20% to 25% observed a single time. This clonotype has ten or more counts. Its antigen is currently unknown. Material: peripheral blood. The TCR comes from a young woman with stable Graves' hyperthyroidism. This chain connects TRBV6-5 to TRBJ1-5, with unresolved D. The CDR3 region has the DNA TGTGCCAGCAGTTCTCTACCCCCCGGGGTGCGCAATCAGCCCCAGCATTTT. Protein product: CASSSLPPGVRNQPQHF.